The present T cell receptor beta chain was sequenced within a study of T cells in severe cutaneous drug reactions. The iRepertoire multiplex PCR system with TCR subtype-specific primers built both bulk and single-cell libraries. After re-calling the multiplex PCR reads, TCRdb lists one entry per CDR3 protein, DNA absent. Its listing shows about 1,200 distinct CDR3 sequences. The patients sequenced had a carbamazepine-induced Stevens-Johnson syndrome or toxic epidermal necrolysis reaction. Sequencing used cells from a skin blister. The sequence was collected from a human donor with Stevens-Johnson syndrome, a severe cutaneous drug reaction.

The CDR3 sequence: CASRRTGETDTQYF. The J gene is TRBJ2-3, the V gene TRBV6-5; the D call from TCRdb, TRBD1, cannot be confirmed without DNA. Germline assignment: CDR1 MNHEY and CDR2 SVGAGI. This CDR3 contains 14 residues.